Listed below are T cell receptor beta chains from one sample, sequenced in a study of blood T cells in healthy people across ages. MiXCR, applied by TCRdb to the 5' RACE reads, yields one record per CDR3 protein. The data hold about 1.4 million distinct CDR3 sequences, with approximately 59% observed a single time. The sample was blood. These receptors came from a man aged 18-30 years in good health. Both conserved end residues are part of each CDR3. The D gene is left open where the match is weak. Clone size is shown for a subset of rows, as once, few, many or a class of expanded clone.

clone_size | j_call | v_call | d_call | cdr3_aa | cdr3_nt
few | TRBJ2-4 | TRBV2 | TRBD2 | CASSVTSGRNIQYF | TGTGCCAGCAGTGTTACTAGCGGAAGAAACATTCAGTACTTC
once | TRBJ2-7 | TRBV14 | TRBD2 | CASSQEHLTSGINEQYF | TGTGCCAGCAGCCAAGAACACCTAACTAGCGGGATCAACGAGCAGTACTTC
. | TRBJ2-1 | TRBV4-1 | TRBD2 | CASSQVEAGQFF | TGCGCCAGCAGCCAAGTAGAAGCGGGACAGTTCTTC
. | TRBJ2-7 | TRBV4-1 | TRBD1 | CASSQQGQGYYEQYF | TGCGCCAGCAGCCAACAGGGACAGGGTTACTACGAGCAGTACTTC
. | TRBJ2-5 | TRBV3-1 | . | CASSQGPTTTQYF | TGTGCCAGCAGCCAAGGACCAACTACGACCCAGTACTTC
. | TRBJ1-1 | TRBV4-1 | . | CASSQDAGPNTEAFF | TGCGCCAGCAGCCAAGATGCAGGGCCGAACACTGAAGCTTTCTTT
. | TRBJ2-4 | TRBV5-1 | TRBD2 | CASSLGGTSGSSRIIQYF | TGCGCCAGCAGCTTGGGGGGGACTAGCGGGAGCTCGAGAATCATTCAGTACTTC
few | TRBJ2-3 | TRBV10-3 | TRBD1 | CAIRERSGQDIQGQYF | TGTGCCATCCGAGAACGGTCGGGACAGGATATACAGGGGCAGTATTTT
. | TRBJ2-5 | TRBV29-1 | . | CSVERGGLQETQYF | TGCAGCGTTGAGCGAGGGGGGCTCCAAGAGACCCAGTACTTC
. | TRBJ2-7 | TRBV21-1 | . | CASSRRTWTYEQYF | TGTGCCAGCAGCAGACGAACCTGGACCTACGAGCAGTACTTC
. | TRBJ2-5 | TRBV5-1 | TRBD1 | CASTALGDRETQYF | TGCGCCAGCACCGCCCTTGGGGACAGAGAGACCCAGTACTTC
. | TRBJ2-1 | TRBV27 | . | CASSLIGSPSYNEQFF | TGTGCCAGCAGTTTAATTGGGAGCCCCTCCTACAATGAGCAGTTCTTC
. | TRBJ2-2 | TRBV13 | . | CASSRPGQSHTGELFF | TGTGCCAGCAGCCGCCCCGGACAGAGCCACACCGGGGAGCTGTTTTTT
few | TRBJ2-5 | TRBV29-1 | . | CSVVGWASARVEQYF | TGCAGCGTTGTTGGGTGGGCTAGCGCCAGGGTGGAGCAGTACTTC
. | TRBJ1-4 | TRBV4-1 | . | CASSQDLLRQLFF | TGCGCCAGCAGCCAAGATCTCCTAAGGCAACTGTTTTTT
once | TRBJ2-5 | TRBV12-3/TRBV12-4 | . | CASGLQEGPVETQYF | TGTGCCAGCGGACTTCAGGAAGGGCCGGTGGAGACCCAGTACTTC
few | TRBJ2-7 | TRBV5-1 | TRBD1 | CASSWRQGMVEQYF | TGCGCCAGCAGCTGGAGACAGGGGATGGTCGAGCAGTACTTC
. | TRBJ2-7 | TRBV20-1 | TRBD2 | CSEVAGEYNEQYF | TGCAGTGAAGTGGCGGGAGAGTACAATGAGCAGTACTTC
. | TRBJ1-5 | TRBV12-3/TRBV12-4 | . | CASTISNQPQHF | TGTGCCAGCACCATTAGCAATCAGCCCCAGCATTTT
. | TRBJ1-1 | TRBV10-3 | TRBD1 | CAISGPGQGVVEAFF | TGTGCCATCAGTGGACCGGGACAGGGGGTTGTTGAAGCTTTCTTT
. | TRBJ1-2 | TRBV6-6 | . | CASRSSSDGFYGYTF | TGTGCCAGCAGGTCGTCGTCGGACGGGTTTTATGGCTACACCTTC
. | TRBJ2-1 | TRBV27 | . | CASSLSMRGGAYNEQFF | TGTGCCAGCAGTTTATCGATGAGAGGGGGGGCGTACAATGAGCAGTTCTTC
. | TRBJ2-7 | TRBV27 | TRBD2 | CASSLGGLAVYEQYF | TGTGCCAGCAGTTTGGGCGGACTAGCGGTATACGAGCAGTACTTC
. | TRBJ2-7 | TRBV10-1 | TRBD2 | CASSEGTTEQYF | TGCGCCAGCAGTGAAGGGACTACTGAGCAGTACTTC
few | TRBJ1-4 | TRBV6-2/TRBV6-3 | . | CASARGDIEKLFF | TGTGCCAGCGCTCGGGGGGACATCGAAAAACTGTTTTTT
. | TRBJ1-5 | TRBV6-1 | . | CASSDPRGSNQPQHF | TGTGCCAGCAGTGACCCCAGGGGTAGCAATCAGCCCCAGCATTTT
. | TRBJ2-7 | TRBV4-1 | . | CASSQDGRGSYNEQYF | TGCGCCAGCAGCCAAGACGGGCGCGGATCCTACAATGAGCAGTACTTC
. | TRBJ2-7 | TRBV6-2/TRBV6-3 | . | CASAGVDRATYEQYF | TGTGCCAGCGCGGGGGTGGACAGGGCCACCTACGAGCAGTACTTC
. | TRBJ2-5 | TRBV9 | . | CASSVGSSGQETQYF | TGTGCCAGCAGCGTAGGTAGTAGCGGCCAAGAGACCCAGTACTTC
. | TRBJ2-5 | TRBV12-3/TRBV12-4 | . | CASSGGSFQETQYF | TGTGCCAGCAGTGGGGGGTCGTTCCAAGAGACCCAGTACTTC
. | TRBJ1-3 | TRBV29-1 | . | CSVVGAAGNTIYF | TGCAGCGTTGTAGGGGCAGCTGGAAACACCATATATTTT
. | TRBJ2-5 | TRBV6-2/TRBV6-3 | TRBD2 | CASSYTSGGSQETQYF | TGTGCCAGCAGTTACACTAGCGGGGGATCTCAAGAGACCCAGTACTTC
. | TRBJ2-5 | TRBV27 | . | CASSYFPGGKETQYF | TGTGCCAGCAGTTACTTCCCGGGTGGAAAAGAGACCCAGTACTTC